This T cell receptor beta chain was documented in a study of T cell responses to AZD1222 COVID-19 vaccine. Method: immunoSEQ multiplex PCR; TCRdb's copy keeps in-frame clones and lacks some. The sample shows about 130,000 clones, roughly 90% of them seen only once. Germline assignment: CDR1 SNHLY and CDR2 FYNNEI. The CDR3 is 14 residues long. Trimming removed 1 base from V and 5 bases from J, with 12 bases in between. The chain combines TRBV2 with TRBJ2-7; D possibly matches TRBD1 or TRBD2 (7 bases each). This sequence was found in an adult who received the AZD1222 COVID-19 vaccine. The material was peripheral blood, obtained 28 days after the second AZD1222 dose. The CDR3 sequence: CASSEVRGGNEQYF. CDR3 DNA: TGTGCCAGCAGTGAAGTCAGGGGGGGGAACGAGCAGTACTTC.